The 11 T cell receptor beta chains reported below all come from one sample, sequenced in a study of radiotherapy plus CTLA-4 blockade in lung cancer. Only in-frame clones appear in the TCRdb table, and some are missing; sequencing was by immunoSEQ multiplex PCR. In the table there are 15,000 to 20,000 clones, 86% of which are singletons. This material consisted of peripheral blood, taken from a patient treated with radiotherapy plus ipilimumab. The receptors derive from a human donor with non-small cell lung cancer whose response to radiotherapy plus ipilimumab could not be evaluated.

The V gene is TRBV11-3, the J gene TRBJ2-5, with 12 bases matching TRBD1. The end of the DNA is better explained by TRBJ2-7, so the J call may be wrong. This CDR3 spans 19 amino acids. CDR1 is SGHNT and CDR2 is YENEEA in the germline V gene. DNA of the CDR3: TGTGCCAGCAGCCCGTACCCGGGACAGGGGGCCCCCCTTCTTTACGAGCAGTACTTC. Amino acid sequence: CASSPYPGQGAPLLYEQYF.

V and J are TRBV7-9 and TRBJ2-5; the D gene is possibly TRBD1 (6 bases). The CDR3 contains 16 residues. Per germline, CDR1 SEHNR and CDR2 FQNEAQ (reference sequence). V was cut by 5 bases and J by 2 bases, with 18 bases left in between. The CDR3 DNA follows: TGTGCCAGCAGCCTGACGACTCTAGGACAGCAAGAGACCCAGTACTTC. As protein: CASSLTTLGQQETQYF.

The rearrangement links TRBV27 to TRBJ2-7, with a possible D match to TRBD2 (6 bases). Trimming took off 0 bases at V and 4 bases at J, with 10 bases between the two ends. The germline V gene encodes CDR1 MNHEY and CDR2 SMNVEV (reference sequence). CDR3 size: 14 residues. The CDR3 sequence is CASSLSGDWYEQYF. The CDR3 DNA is TGTGCCAGCAGTTTATCCGGGGACTGGTACGAGCAGTACTTC.

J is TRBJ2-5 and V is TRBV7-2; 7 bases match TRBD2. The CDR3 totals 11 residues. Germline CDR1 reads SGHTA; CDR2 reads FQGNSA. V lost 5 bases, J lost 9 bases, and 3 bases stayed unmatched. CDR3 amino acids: CASSPRGAQYF. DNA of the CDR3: TGTGCCAGCAGCCCCCGGGGGGCCCAGTACTTC.

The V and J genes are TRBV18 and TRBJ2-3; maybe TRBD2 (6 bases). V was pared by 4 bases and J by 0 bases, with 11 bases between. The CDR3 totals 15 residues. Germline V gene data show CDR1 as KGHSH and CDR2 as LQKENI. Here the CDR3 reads CASSLGTPSTDTQYF. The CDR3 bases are TGTGCCAGCTCACTGGGGACTCCTAGCACAGATACGCAGTATTTT.

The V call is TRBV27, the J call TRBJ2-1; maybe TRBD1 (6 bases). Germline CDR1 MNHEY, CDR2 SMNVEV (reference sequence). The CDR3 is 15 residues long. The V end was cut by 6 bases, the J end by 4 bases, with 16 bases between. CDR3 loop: CASRPIGTLYNEQFF. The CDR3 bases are TGTGCCAGCAGACCGATCGGGACACTATACAATGAGCAGTTCTTC.

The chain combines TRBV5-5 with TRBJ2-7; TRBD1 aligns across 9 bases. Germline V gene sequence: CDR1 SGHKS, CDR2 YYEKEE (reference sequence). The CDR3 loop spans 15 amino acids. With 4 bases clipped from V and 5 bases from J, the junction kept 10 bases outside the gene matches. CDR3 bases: TGTGCCAGCAGCCGGTCCGGGACAGGGTACAACGAGCAGTACTTC. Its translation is CASSRSGTGYNEQYF.

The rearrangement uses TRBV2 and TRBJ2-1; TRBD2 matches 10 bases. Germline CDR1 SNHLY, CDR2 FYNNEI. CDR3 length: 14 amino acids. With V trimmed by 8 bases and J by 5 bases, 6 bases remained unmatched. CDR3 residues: CASGGLAANNEQFF. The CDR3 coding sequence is TGTGCCAGCGGAGGACTAGCGGCTAACAATGAGCAGTTCTTC.

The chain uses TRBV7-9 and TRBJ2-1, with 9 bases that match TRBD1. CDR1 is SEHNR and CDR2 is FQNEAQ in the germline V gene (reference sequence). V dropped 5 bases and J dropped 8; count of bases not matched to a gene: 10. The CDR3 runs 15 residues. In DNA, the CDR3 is TGTGCCAGCAGCCCTAGGGGGACAGGGTTCCATGAGCAGTTCTTC. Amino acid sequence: CASSPRGTGFHEQFF.

The CDR3 DNA reads TGTGCCAGCAGCCGTCTTCAGGGTACGCAGTATTTT. Translating gives CASSRLQGTQYF. This chain joins TRBV7-8 and TRBJ2-3; tentative D call: TRBD1 (5 bases). This CDR3 is built from 12 residues. CDR1 SGHVS and CDR2 FQNEAQ come from the germline V gene. V gave up 5 bases and J gave up 8 bases, with 11 bases separating them.

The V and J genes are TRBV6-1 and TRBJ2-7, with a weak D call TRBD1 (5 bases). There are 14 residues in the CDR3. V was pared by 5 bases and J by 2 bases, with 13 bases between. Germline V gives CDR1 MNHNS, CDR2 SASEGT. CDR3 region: CASSINRQTYEQYF. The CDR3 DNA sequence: TGTGCCAGCAGTATCAACAGGCAAACCTACGAGCAGTACTTC.